This TCR beta chain was identified during a study of human T cells and chemical hapten exposure. About the research overall: DPC 0.01% went on the upper back by patch test, with reading at 6 days. The patients were mostly female; they had alopecia areata, totalis or universalis. Overall study findings and caveats: DPC sensitization left the count of TCRs above 1 in 1000 unchanged.

TCRdb re-called the RACE reads through MiXCR, storing one row per CDR3 protein. This table holds some 49,000 distinct CDR3 sequences, around 9% found once. As for this clonotype: Its antigen is still unknown.

Specified time point: patch test 1, 2 weeks after DPC sensitization. Treatment defined: therapeutic diphenylcyclopropenone sensitization with weekly scalp DPC. This TCR derives from a woman aged 45-65 years with alopecia areata. Some clones in this sample may be carry-over from other donors' samples. The starting material was whole blood, obtained in connection with sensitization to the hapten diphenylcyclopropenone (DPC).

CDR3 region: CASSLVFGSYNEQFF. For the CDR3, the DNA is TGTGCCAGCAGCTTAGTTTTTGGCTCCTACAATGAGCAGTTCTTC. The V gene is TRBV11-2, the J gene TRBJ2-1, with D unresolved. Germline CDR1 reads SGHAT; CDR2 reads FQNNGV. CDR3 length: 15 amino acids. V gave up 1 base and J gave up 0 bases, with 7 bases separating them.